Sequencing of this T cell receptor (beta chain) was carried out in a study of early T cells in non-severe SARS-CoV-2 infection. About the study: Sequenced bulk RNA came from whole blood that was unsorted, and chains were unpaired. Study-level results: The study's VDJdb matching favored anti-spike CD8 responses and missed private and CD4 specificities.

This clonotype has only one observation. Its antigen remains unknown. The library protocol tagged individual cDNA molecules with unique molecular identifiers. TCRdb called the 5' RACE reads again in MiXCR, with one record for every CDR3 protein. The sample consists of 55,000 to 65,000 distinct CDR3 sequences, over 9.5% of them appearing once. Looked up from germline, CDR1 is MNHEY and CDR2 is SVGAGI. Trimming cost V 9 bases and J 4 bases; bases outside gene matches: 8. CDR3 length: 14 amino acids. Sequencing was performed on whole blood. This chain uses TRBV6-5 with TRBJ2-2, with 7 bases that match TRBD2. The receptor was derived from an adult who was a healthcare worker with PCR-confirmed SARS-CoV-2 infection or an uninfected control (not recorded which). The CDR3, as DNA: TGTGCCAGGCTGGCCGGGAGGACCACCGGGGAGCTGTTTTTT. It specifies CARLAGRTTGELFF.